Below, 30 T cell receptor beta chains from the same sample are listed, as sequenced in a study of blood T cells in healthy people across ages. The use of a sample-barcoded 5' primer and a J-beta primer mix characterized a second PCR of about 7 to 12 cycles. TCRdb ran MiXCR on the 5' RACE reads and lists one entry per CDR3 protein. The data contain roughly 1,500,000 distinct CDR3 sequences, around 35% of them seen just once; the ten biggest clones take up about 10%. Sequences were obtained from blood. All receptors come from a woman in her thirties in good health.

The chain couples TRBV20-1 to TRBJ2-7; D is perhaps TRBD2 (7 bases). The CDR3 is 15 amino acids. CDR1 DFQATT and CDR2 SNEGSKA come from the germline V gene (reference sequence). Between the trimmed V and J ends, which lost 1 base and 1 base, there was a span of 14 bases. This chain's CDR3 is CSARATGGPSYEQYF. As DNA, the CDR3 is TGCAGTGCTAGAGCGACCGGGGGGCCGTCCTACGAGCAGTACTTC.

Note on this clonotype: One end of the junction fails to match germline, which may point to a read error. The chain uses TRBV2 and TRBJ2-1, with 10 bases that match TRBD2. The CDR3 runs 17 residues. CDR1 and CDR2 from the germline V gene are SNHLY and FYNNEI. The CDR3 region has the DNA TGTGCCAGCAGCCCCATCGATCAGCGGGGGGGCCGGAATGAGCGGTTCTTC. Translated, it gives CASSPIDQRGGRNERFF.

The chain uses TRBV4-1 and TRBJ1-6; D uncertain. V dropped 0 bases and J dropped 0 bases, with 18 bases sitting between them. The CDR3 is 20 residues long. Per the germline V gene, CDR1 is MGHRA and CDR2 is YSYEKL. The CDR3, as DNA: TGCGCCAGCAGCCAAGATAGGATTGAGGGATACAGCTCCTATAATTCACCCCTCCACTTT. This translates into CASSQDRIEGYSSYNSPLHF.

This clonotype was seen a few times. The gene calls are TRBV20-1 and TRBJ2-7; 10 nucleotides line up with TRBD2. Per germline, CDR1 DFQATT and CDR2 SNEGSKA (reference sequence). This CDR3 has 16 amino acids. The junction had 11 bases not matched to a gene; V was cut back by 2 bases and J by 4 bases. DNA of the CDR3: TGCAGTGCTAGACCGGGACTAGCGACCAACTTTTACGAGCAGTACTTC. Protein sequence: CSARPGLATNFYEQYF.

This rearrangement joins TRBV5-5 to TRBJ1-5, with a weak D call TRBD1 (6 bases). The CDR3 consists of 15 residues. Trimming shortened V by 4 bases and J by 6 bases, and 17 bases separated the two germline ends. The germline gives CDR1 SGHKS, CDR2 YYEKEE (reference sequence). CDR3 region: CASSQEAGGFQPQHF. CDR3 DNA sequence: TGTGCCAGCAGCCAAGAAGCGGGGGGCTTTCAGCCCCAGCATTTT.

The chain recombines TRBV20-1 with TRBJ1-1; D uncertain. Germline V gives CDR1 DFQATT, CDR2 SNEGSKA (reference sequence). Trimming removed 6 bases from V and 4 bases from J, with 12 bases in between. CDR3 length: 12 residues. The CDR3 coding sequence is TGCAGTGCCAGACATGAAGGCACTGAAGCTTTCTTT. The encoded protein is CSARHEGTEAFF.

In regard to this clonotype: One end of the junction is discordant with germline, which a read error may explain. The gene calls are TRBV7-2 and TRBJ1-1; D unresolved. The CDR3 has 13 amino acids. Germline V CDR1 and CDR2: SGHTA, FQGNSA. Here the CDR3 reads CASSLVRKAEAFF. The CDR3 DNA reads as TGCGCCAGCAGCTTAGTCAGGAAAGCTGAAGCTTTCTTT.

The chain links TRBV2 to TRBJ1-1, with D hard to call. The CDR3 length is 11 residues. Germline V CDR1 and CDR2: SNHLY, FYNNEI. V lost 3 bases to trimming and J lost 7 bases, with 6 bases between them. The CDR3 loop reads CASSDLFEAFF. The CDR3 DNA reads TGTGCCAGCAGTGATCTCTTTGAAGCTTTCTTT.

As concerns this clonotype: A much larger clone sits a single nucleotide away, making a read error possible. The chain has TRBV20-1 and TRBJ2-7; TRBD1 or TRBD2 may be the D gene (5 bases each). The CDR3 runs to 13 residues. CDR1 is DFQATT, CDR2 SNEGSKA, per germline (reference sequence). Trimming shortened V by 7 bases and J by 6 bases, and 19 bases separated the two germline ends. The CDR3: CSVNPVGEFEQYF. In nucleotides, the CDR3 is TGCAGTGTCAACCCGGTGGGGGAGTTCGAGCAGTACTTC.

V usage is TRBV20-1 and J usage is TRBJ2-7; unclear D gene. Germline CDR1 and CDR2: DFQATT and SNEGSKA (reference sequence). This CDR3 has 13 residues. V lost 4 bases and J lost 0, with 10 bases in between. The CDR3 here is CSAKTRYSYEQYF. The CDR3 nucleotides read TGCAGTGCTAAGACCCGATACTCCTACGAGCAGTACTTC.

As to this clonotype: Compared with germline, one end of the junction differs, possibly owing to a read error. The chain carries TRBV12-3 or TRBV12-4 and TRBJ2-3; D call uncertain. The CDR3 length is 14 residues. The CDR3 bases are TGTACCAGCACGACGCCCACTAGCACAGATACGCAGTATTTT. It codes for CTSTTPTSTDTQYF.

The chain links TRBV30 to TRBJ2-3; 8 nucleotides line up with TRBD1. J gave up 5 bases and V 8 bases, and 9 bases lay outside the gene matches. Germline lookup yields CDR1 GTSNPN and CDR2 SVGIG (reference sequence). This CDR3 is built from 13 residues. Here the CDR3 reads CAGQGNSKDTQYF. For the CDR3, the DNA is TGTGCCGGACAGGGAAATAGTAAAGATACGCAGTATTTT.

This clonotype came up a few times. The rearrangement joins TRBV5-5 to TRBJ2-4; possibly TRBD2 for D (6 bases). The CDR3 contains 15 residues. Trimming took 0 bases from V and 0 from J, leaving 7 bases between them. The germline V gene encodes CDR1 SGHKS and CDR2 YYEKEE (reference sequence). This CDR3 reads CASSLGRVAKNIQYF. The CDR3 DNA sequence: TGTGCCAGCAGCTTGGGGAGGGTAGCCAAAAACATTCAGTACTTC.

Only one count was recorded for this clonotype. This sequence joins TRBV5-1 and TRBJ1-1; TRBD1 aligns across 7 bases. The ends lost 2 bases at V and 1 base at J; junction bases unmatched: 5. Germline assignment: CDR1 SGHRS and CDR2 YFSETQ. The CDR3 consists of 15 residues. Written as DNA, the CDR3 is TGCGCCAGCAGCTTAACAGGGGCCACGAACACTGAAGCTTTCTTT. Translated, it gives CASSLTGATNTEAFF.

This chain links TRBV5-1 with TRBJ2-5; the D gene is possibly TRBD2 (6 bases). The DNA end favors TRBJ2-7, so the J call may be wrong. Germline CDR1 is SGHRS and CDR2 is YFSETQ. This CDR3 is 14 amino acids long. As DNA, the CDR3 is TGCGCCAGCAGCTTGCTCGGGGGATCGAACGAGCAGTACTTC. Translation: CASSLLGGSNEQYF.

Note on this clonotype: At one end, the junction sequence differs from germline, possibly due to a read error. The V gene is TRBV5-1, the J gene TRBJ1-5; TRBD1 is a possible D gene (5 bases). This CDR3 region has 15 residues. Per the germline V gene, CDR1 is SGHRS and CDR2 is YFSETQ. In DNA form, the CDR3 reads TGCGCCAGCAGCGTAGACAGCGTTAGCAATCAGCCTCAGCATTTT. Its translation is CASSVDSVSNQPQHF.

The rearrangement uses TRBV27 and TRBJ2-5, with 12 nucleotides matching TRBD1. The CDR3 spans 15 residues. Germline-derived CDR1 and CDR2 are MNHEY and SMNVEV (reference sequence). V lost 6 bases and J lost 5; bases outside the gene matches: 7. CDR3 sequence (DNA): TGTGCCAGCAGATCGGGACAGGGGGCGCGGGAGACCCAGTACTTC. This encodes CASRSGQGARETQYF.

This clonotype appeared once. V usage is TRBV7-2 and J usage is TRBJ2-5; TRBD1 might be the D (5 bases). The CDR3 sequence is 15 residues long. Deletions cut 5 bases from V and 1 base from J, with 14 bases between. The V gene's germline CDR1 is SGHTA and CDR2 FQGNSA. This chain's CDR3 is CASSLPVDTQETQYF. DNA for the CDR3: TGTGCCAGCAGCCTTCCCGTGGACACCCAAGAGACCCAGTACTTC.

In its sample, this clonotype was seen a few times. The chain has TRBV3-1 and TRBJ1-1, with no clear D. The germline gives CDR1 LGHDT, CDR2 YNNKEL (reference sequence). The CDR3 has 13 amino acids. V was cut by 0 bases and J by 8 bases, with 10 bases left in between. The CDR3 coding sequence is TGTGCCAGCAGCCAAGATTGGCCCGGCGAAGCTTTCTTT. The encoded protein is CASSQDWPGEAFF.

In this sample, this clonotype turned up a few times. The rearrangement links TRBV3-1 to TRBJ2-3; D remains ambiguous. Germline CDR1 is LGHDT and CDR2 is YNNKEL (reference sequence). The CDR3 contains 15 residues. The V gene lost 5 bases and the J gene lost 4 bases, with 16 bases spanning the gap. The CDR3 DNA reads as TGTGCCAGCAGCTCCTACTATGGAGCCTCAGATACGCAGTATTTT. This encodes CASSSYYGASDTQYF.

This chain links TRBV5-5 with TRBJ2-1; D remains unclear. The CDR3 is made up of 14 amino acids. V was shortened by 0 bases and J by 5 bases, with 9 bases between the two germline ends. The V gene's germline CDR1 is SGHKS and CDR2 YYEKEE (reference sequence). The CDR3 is CASSLGWLDNEQFF. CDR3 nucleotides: TGTGCCAGCAGCTTGGGCTGGCTAGACAATGAGCAGTTCTTC. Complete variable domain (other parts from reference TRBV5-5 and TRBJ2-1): DAGVTQSPTHLIKTRGQQVTLRCSPISGHKSVSWYQQVLGQGPQFIFQYYEKEERGRGNFPDRFSARQFPNYSSELNVNALLLGDSALYLCASSLGWLDNEQFFGPGTRLTVL.

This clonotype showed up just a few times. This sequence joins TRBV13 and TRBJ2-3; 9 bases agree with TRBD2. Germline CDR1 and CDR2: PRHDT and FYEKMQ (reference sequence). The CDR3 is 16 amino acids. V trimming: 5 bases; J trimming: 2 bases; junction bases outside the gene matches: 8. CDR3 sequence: CASSPRLAEDTDTQYF. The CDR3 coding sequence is TGTGCCAGCAGCCCGCGACTAGCGGAGGACACAGATACGCAGTATTTT.

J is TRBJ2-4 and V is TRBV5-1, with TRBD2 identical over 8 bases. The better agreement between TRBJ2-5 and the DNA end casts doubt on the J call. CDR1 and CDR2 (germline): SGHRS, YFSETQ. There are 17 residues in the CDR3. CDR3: CASSLGAAGVIEETQYF. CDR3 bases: TGCGCCAGCAGCTTGGGAGCAGCGGGAGTAATAGAGGAGACCCAGTACTTC.

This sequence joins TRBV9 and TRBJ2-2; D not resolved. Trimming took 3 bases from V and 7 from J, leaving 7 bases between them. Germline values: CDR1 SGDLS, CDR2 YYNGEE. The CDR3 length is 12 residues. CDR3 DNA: TGTGCCAGCAGCGCACATGACGGGGAGCTGTTTTTT. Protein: CASSAHDGELFF.

CDR3 protein: CASSLVGGPSSYEQFF. DNA for the CDR3: TGTGCCAGCAGCTTAGTGGGGGGTCCTAGCTCCTACGAGCAGTTCTTC. The V and J genes are TRBV7-2 and TRBJ2-1; possibly TRBD2 for D (6 bases). The CDR3 contains 16 residues. The V end lost 1 base, the J end lost 10 bases, and 20 bases lay between the germline ends. The V gene's germline CDR1 is SGHTA and CDR2 FQGNSA.

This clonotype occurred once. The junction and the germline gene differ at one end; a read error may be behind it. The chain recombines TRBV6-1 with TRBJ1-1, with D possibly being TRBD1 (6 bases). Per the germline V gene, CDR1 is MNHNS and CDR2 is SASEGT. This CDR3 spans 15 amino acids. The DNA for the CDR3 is TGCGCCAGCAGTGGATCTGGGGGCGCGCGCACTGAAGCTTTCTTT. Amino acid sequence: CASSGSGGARTEAFF.

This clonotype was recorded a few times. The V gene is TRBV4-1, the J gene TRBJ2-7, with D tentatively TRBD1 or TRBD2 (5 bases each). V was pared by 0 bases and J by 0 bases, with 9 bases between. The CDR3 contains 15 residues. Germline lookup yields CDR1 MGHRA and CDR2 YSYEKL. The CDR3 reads CASSQEPGTSYEQYF. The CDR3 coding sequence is TGCGCCAGCAGCCAAGAGCCGGGGACCTCCTACGAGCAGTACTTC.

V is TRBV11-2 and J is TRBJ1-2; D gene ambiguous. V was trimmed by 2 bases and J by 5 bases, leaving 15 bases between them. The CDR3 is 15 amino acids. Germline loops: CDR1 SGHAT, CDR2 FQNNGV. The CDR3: CASSLNSRSLYGYTF. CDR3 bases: TGTGCCAGCAGCTTAAACAGTCGATCCCTTTATGGCTACACCTTC.

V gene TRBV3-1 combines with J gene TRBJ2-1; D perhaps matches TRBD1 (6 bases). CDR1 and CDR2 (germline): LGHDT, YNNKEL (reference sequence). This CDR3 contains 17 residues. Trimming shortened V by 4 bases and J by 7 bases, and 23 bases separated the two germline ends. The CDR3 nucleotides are TGTGCCAGCAGCCCCAACCAGGGGAGCGGTCTGGGGAATGAGCAGTTCTTC. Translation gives CASSPNQGSGLGNEQFF.

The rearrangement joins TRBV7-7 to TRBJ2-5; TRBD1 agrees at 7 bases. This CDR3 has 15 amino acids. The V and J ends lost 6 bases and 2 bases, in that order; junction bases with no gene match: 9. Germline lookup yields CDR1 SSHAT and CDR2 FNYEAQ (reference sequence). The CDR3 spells CASSPHRTGQETQYF. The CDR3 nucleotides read TGTGCCAGCAGTCCCCACCGGACAGGTCAAGAGACCCAGTACTTC.